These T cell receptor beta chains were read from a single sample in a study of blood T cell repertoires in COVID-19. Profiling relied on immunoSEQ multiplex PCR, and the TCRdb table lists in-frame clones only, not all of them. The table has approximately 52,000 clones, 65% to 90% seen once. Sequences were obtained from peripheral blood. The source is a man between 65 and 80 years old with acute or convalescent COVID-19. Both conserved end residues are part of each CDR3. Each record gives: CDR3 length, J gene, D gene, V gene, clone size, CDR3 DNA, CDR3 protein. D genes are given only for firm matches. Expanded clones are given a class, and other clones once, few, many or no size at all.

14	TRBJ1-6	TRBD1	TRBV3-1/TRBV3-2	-	TGTGCCAGCAGCCTGGGACAGGGTAAATCACCCCTCCACTTT	CASSLGQGKSPLHF
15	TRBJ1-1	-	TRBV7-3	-	TGTGCCAGCAGCTTAACGGCGGCCCCTTACACTGAAGCTTTCTTT	CASSLTAAPYTEAFF
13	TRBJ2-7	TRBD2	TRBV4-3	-	TGCGCCAGCAGCCAGGGACTAGCGTACGAGCAGTACTTC	CASSQGLAYEQYF
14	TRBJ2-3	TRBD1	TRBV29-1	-	TGCAGCGTTTTGGAGCAGGGGGCGGCAGATACGCAGTATTTT	CSVLEQGAADTQYF
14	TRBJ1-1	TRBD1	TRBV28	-	TGTGCCAGCAGTTCGCGTGGCAGGGGGCATGAAGCTTTCTTT	CASSSRGRGHEAFF
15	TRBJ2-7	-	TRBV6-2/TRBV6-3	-	TGTGCCAGCAGTCCATACAGGGTGAGGTACTACGAGCAGTACTTC	CASSPYRVRYYEQYF
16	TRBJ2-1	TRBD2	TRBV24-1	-	TGTGCCACCAGTGATCCGGGACTAGCGGGAGGAAATGAGCAGTTCTTC	CATSDPGLAGGNEQFF
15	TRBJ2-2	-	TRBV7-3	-	TGTGCCAGCAGCTCCCGCCAGGGTCGAACCGGGGAGCTGTTTTTT	CASSSRQGRTGELFF
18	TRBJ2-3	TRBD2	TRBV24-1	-	TGTGCCACCAGTGATTTGCCGGGACTAGCGGGAGGGAGAGATACGCAGTATTTT	CATSDLPGLAGGRDTQYF
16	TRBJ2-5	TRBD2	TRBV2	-	TGTGCCAGCAGACGGGGACTAGCGGGAGTAAGGGAGACCCAGTACTTC	CASRRGLAGVRETQYF
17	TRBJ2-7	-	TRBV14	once	TGTGCCAGCAGCCAAGGGGAGCTGTGGGGTAAAGCCGGCGAGCAGTACTTC	CASSQGELWGKAGEQYF
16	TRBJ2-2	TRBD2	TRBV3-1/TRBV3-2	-	TGTGCCAGCAGCCAAGCAGCGGGGGCCAACACCGGGGAGCTGTTTTTT	CASSQAAGANTGELFF
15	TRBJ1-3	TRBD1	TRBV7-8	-	TGTGCCAGCAGCCCTAGGGGGCTCTCTGGAAACACCATATATTTT	CASSPRGLSGNTIYF
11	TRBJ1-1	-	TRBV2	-	TGTGCCGCCAGGAGGGGCACTGAAGCTTTCTTT	CAARRGTEAFF
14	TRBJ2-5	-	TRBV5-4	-	TGTGCCAGCTCTGGGGGGGGCAAAAAGGAGACCCAGTACTTC	CASSGGGKKETQYF
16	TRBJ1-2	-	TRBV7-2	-	TGTGCCAGCAGCTTAGTTCCGGGAAGGAACGGCTATGGCTACACCTTC	CASSLVPGRNGYGYTF
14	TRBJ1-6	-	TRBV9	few	TGTGCCAGCAGCGTAGGAACAACTAATTCACCCCTCCACTTT	CASSVGTTNSPLHF
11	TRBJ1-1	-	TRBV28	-	TGTGCCAGCACTATGAACACTGAAGCTTTCTTT	CASTMNTEAFF
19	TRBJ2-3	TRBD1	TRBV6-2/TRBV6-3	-	TGTGCCAGCAGTTACCCAAGCTTACAGGGGAAAGGGTCCACAGATACGCAGTATTTT	CASSYPSLQGKGSTDTQYF
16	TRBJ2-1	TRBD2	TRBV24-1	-	TGTGCCACCAGTGATAATACAGCGGGGGGCTACAATGAGCAGTTCTTC	CATSDNTAGGYNEQFF
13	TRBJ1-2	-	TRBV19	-	TGTGCCAGTTCCCACCTCCGGGGGGTCGGCTACACCTTC	CASSHLRGVGYTF
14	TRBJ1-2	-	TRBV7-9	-	TGTGCCAGCAGCTTAAATATCGGGAACTATGGCTACACCTTC	CASSLNIGNYGYTF
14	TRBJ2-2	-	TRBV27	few	TGTGCCAGCAGAACAGGGTTGTCCACCGGGGAGCTGTTTTTT	CASRTGLSTGELFF
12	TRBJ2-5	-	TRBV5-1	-	TGCGCCAGCAGATTGGGGGAGGAAACCCAGTACTTC	CASRLGEETQYF
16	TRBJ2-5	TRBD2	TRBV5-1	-	TGCGCCAGCAGCTTGATGGCTAGCGGGAGAGTTGAGACCCAGTACTTC	CASSLMASGRVETQYF
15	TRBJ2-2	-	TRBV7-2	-	TGTGCCAGCAGCTTAGGAGCTTCGAACACCGGGGAGCTGTTTTTT	CASSLGASNTGELFF
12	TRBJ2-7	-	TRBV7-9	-	TGTGCCAGCAGCCCCAACAGCTACGAGCAGTACTTC	CASSPNSYEQYF
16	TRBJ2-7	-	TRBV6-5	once	TGTGCCAGCAGTTACTCGGGGGGGACAGGCGGTTACGAGCAGTACTTC	CASSYSGGTGGYEQYF
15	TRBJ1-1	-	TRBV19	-	TGTGCCAGTAGAAAGGGGTCGTTCATGAACACTGAAGCTTTCTTT	CASRKGSFMNTEAFF
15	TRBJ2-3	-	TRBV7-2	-	TGTGCCAGCACCATCTTAGCGATAAACACAGATACGCAGTATTTT	CASTILAINTDTQYF
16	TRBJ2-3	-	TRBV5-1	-	TGCGCCAGCAGCTTGGAGCCGGGGACATGGACAGATACGCAGTATTTT	CASSLEPGTWTDTQYF
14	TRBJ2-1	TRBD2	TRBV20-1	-	TGCAGTGCTAGTCGGGGGGGTTACTACAATGAGCAGTTCTTC	CSASRGGYYNEQFF
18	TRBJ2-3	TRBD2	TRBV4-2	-	TGTGCCAGCAGCCAAGGGTATTTGAGCGGGGGCGCAGCAGATACGCAGTATTTT	CASSQGYLSGGAADTQYF
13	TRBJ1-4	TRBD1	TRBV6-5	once	TGTGCCAGCCAGGACAGGGGATATGAAAAACTGTTTTTT	CASQDRGYEKLFF
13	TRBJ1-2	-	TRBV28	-	TGTGCCAGCAGTTTCCAGGGCGGGAGGGGCTACACCTTC	CASSFQGGRGYTF
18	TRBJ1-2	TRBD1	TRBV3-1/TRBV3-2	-	TGTGCCAGCAGCCAAGATCGAACAGGGGGCAAACCTAACTATGGCTACACCTTC	CASSQDRTGGKPNYGYTF
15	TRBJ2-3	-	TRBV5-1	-	TGCGCCAGCAGCTCCCGGGACAAGACATCAGATACGCAGTATTTT	CASSSRDKTSDTQYF
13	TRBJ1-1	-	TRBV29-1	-	TGCAGCGTTGAAGTCGGGCAGGGTACTGAAGCTTTCTTT	CSVEVGQGTEAFF
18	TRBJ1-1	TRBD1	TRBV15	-	TGTGCCACCAGACAGGCCCGGACAGGGCGGGTTCCGAACACTGAAGCTTTCTTT	CATRQARTGRVPNTEAFF
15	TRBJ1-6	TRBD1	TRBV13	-	TGTGCCAGTAACATCGGGACAGATTATAATTCACCCCTCCACTTT	CASNIGTDYNSPLHF
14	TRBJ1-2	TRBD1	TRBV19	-	TGTGCCAGTAGTATGTTGGGACAGGAGTATGGCTACACCTTC	CASSMLGQEYGYTF
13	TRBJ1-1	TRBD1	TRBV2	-	TGTGCCAGCAGTTTGACAGGGAGCACTGAAGCTTTCTTT	CASSLTGSTEAFF
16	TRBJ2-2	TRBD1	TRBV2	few	TGTGCCAGCAGTTACCGGGACAGGGGAGGAACCGGGGAGCTGTTTTTT	CASSYRDRGGTGELFF
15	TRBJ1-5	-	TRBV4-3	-	TGCGCCAGCAGCCAAGATGAAAGGGGGAGTCAGCCCCAGCATTTT	CASSQDERGSQPQHF
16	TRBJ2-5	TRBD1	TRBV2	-	TGTGCCAGCAGTGACCCGGACAGGGTAGGGCAAGAGACCCAGTACTTC	CASSDPDRVGQETQYF
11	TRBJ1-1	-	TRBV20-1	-	TGCAGCGGGACTCCGAACACTGAAGCTTTCTTT	CSGTPNTEAFF
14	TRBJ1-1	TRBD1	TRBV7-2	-	TGTGCCAGCAGCTCCAGGGGGCGAGGGGCTGAAGCTTTCTTT	CASSSRGRGAEAFF
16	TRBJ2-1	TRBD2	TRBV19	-	TGTGCCAGTAGTCCGAGTCCGGGACTAGCGGGTCCCGAGCAGTTCTTC	CASSPSPGLAGPEQFF
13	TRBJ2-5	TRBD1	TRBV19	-	TGTGCCAGTCAACAGGGGGATCGGGAGACCCAGTACTTC	CASQQGDRETQYF
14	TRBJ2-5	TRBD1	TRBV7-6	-	TGTGCCAGCAGCTTGACAGGGGGAAAAGAGACCCAGTACTTC	CASSLTGGKETQYF
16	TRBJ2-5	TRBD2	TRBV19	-	TGTGCCGCAGGAACTGGCGGGGGGGCCGTCGAAAAGACCCAGTACTTC	CAAGTGGGAVEKTQYF
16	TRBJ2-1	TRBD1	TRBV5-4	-	TGTGCCAGCAGCTCTGCCGGGACAGGATCCTACAATGAGCAGTTCTTC	CASSSAGTGSYNEQFF
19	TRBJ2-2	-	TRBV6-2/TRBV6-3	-	TGTGCCAGCAGTTACTCGATGGGGCGGGGACCGAGCGAGGCCGGGGAGCTGTTTTTT	CASSYSMGRGPSEAGELFF